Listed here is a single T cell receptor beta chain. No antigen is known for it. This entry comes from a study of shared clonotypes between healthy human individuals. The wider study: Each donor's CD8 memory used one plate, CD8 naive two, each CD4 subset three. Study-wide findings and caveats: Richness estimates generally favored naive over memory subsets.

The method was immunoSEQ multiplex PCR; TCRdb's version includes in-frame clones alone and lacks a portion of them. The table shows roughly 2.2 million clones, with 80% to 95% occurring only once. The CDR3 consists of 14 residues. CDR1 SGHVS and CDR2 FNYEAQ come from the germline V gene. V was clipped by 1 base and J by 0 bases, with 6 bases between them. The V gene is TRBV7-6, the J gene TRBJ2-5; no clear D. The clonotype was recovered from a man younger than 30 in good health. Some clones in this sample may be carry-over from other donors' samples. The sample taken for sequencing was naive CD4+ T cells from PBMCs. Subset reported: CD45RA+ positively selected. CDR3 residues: CASSLELNQETQYF. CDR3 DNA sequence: TGTGCCAGCAGCTTAGAGCTGAACCAAGAGACCCAGTACTTC.